One and the same sample provided the 27 T cell receptor beta chains below, sequenced in a study of cytomegalovirus exposure and HLA in healthy donors. PCR used 60 Vbeta primers and 13 Jbeta primers. TCRdb's table, derived via immunoSEQ multiplex PCR, lists solely in-frame clones and lacks some. The sample has around 97,000 clones, roughly 79% seen once. Sample: PBMCs. These receptor sequences come from a man aged 45-65 years in good health and CMV-seropositive.

This rearrangement joins TRBV30 to TRBJ2-7; D is unclear. The V and J ends lost 0 bases and 0 bases respectively, with 12 bases between them. This CDR3 is built from 15 residues. Germline CDR1 and CDR2: GTSNPN and SVGIG (reference sequence). CDR3 loop: CAWSVGVASSYEQYF. The CDR3 bases are TGTGCCTGGAGTGTTGGAGTTGCCAGCTCCTACGAGCAGTACTTC.

Only a few counts were recorded for this clone. The rearrangement uses TRBV19 and TRBJ2-1, with 8 bases fitting TRBD2. Germline lookup yields CDR1 LNHDA and CDR2 SQIVND (reference sequence). This CDR3 region has 16 residues. V lost 4 bases, J lost 2 bases, and 7 bases stayed unmatched. The DNA of the CDR3 is TGTGCCAGTAGTACCCCCGACGGGAGGGCCTACAATGAGCAGTTCTTC. Encoded protein: CASSTPDGRAYNEQFF.

This chain uses TRBV19 with TRBJ2-3, with D possibly being TRBD1 (6 bases). CDR3 length: 19 residues. Germline values: CDR1 LNHDA, CDR2 SQIVND (reference sequence). V dropped 4 bases and J dropped 1 base, with 24 bases sitting between them. CDR3 in amino acids: CASSNSPGTPRMGTDTQYF. For the CDR3, the DNA is TGTGCCAGTAGTAACTCGCCCGGGACACCAAGGATGGGCACAGATACGCAGTATTTT.

The rearrangement links TRBV20-1 to TRBJ2-7; tentative D call: TRBD1 (5 bases). CDR1 is DFQATT and CDR2 is SNEGSKA in the germline V gene (reference sequence). V gave up 7 bases and J gave up 6 bases, with 13 bases separating them. The CDR3 loop spans 11 amino acids. CDR3 DNA: TGCAGTGTTTCAGGGTTCCGCGAGCAGTACTTC. Protein: CSVSGFREQYF.

The chain uses TRBV12-2 and TRBJ2-3; TRBD2, the D gene given by the table, was not confirmed from the DNA. TRBV12-2 counts as a pseudogene. CDR3 length: 19 amino acids. The CDR3 DNA is TGTGCAAGTCGCTCAGTATCGCTCATGGTAGCACCACCGTGGGATACGCAGTATTTT. Its translation: CASRSVSLMVAPPWDTQYF.

V usage is TRBV5-1 and J usage is TRBJ2-7; 9 bases fit TRBD1. V was pared by 4 bases and J by 6 bases, with 8 bases of the junction left unmatched. Germline V CDR1 and CDR2: SGHRS, YFSETQ. The CDR3 loop spans 14 amino acids. The CDR3 DNA reads TGCGCCAGCAGCCCTCGGGGACAGGGTTTCGAGCAGTACTTC. It encodes CASSPRGQGFEQYF.

This clone appeared a single time. The rearrangement links TRBV21-1 to TRBJ1-1; the table's D call of TRBD1 was not tested on the DNA. TRBV21-1 is a recognized pseudogene. CDR3 length equals 16 residues. The CDR3 region is CASSTRQGARNTEAFF. CDR3 sequence (DNA): TGTGCCAGCAGCACCCGACAGGGGGCGCGGAACACTGAAGCTTTCTTT.

The gene calls are TRBV5-6 and TRBJ2-2; D ambiguous. Germline V lookup: CDR1 SGHDT, CDR2 YYEEEE. The CDR3 sequence is 14 residues long. Trimming took 2 bases from V and 1 from J, leaving 6 bases between them. CDR3 sequence (DNA): TGTGCCAGCAGCTTTTGGCAGAACACCGGGGAGCTGTTTTTT. This gives the protein CASSFWQNTGELFF.

The V call is TRBV5-1, the J call TRBJ2-7; D is possibly TRBD1 (7 bases). V was pared by 4 bases and J by 7 bases, with 18 bases between. This CDR3 spans 14 amino acids. The V gene's germline CDR1 is SGHRS and CDR2 YFSETQ. The CDR3 nucleotides are TGCGCCAGCAGCCCCGGGACAGCGGGTACAGAGCAGTACTTC. Its translation: CASSPGTAGTEQYF.

The chain employs TRBV7-9 and TRBJ2-3; D perhaps matches TRBD1 (6 bases). The germline V gene has CDR1 SEHNR and CDR2 FQNEAQ (reference sequence). V was pared by 1 base and J by 4 bases, with 12 bases between. The CDR3 sequence is 15 residues long. CDR3 nucleotides: TGTGCCAGCAGCTTAGGCCCAGGGGCGTCAGATACGCAGTATTTT. Protein sequence: CASSLGPGASDTQYF.

This chain connects TRBV7-3 to TRBJ2-1, with TRBD1 matching over 9 bases. With V trimmed by 5 bases and J by 5 bases, 13 bases remained unmatched. The CDR3 extends over 17 amino acids. Germline V gives CDR1 SGHTA, CDR2 FQGTGA. CDR3 coding DNA: TGTGCCAGCAGCCCCCTCGGCCCCCGGGACAGGGACAATGAGCAGTTCTTC. It yields the protein CASSPLGPRDRDNEQFF.

This clone was recorded many times. V gene TRBV5-1 combines with J gene TRBJ2-1; 13 nucleotides line up with TRBD2. From germline, CDR1 is SGHRS and CDR2 YFSETQ. Unmatched junction bases numbered 13, after V lost 4 bases and J lost 12 bases. The CDR3 length is 16 residues. CDR3 region: CASSQNSGTSGNRQFF. The DNA of the CDR3 is TGCGCCAGCAGCCAAAACTCCGGGACTAGCGGGAATCGGCAGTTCTTC.

The rearrangement uses TRBV5-4 and TRBJ2-1, with 14 positions matching TRBD2. Germline V gene data show CDR1 as SGHNT and CDR2 as YYREEE (reference sequence). Losses at the gene ends were 2 bases for V and 8 bases for J; bases not matched to a gene: 3. CDR3 length equals 15 residues. CDR3: CASSLGLAGGDEQFF. The CDR3 DNA is TGTGCCAGCAGCTTAGGACTAGCGGGAGGCGATGAGCAGTTCTTC.

The gene calls are TRBV13 and TRBJ2-3; D is perhaps TRBD2 (5 bases). Germline CDR1 and CDR2: PRHDT and FYEKMQ (reference sequence). This CDR3 contains 15 residues. The ends were cut back, 3 bases at V and 5 bases at J, with 15 bases in the middle. CDR3 coding DNA: TGTGCCAGCAGCTTCTGGAGGTCCTCGTTAGATACGCAGTATTTT. Translating gives CASSFWRSSLDTQYF.

The V call is TRBV4-1, the J call TRBJ2-3; 8 bases fit TRBD2. CDR3 length equals 14 residues. The J segment lost 3 bases and the V segment lost 5 bases, leaving 4 bases of the junction unmatched. Germline CDR1 and CDR2: MGHRA and YSYEKL. This CDR3 is CASSLAGPTDTQYF. The CDR3 DNA reads TGCGCCAGCAGCTTAGCGGGGCCAACAGATACGCAGTATTTT.

The chain has TRBV7-3 and TRBJ2-7, with a weak D call TRBD1 (6 bases). The CDR3 contains 18 residues. Trimming removed 2 bases at V and 1 base at J, with 21 bases between. Germline V lookup: CDR1 SGHTA, CDR2 FQGTGA. The chain's CDR3 is CASSLWGPGAARSYEQYF. The CDR3 DNA sequence: TGTGCCAGCAGCTTATGGGGTCCAGGGGCCGCCCGGTCCTACGAGCAGTACTTC.

A few counts support this clone. The chain couples TRBV9 to TRBJ2-1; D not resolved. This CDR3 is built from 17 residues. Per the germline V gene, CDR1 is SGDLS and CDR2 is YYNGEE. V dropped 3 bases and J dropped 0 bases, with 16 bases sitting between them. The CDR3, as DNA: TGTGCCAGCAGCGCTACATCCGGGTCGAGCTCCTACAATGAGCAGTTCTTC. Protein product: CASSATSGSSSYNEQFF.

The chain joins TRBV27 to TRBJ2-7; TRBD1 agrees at 7 bases. V lost 9 bases to trimming and J lost 3 bases; unmatched junction nucleotides: 2. This CDR3 spans 11 amino acids. Germline CDR1 and CDR2: MNHEY and SMNVEV (reference sequence). DNA of the CDR3: TGTGCCAGAAGGGACAGCTACGAGCAGTACTTC. It yields the protein CARRDSYEQYF.

J is TRBJ2-3 and V is TRBV7-6; 10 bases are shared with TRBD2. Trimming cost V 5 bases and J 1 base; bases outside gene matches: 9. This CDR3 region has 17 residues. Germline loops: CDR1 SGHVS, CDR2 FNYEAQ. CDR3 loop: CASSLGAGTSGTDTQYF. CDR3 nucleotide sequence: TGTGCCAGCAGCCTAGGCGCCGGGACTAGCGGCACAGATACGCAGTATTTT.

V gene TRBV19 combines with J gene TRBJ1-2; TRBD1 matches at 7 bases. The CDR3 is 14 residues long. The germline CDR1 and CDR2 sequences are LNHDA and SQIVND (reference sequence). The V and J ends lost 5 bases and 8 bases, in that order; junction bases with no gene match: 11. The CDR3 reads CASSVQNRGGGYTF. The CDR3 DNA follows: TGTGCCAGTAGTGTACAGAACAGGGGTGGAGGCTACACCTTC.

This clone turned up a few times. The gene calls are TRBV2 and TRBJ2-1; D is uncertain. V lost 8 bases, J lost 4 bases, and 6 bases lay in between. In germline, CDR1 is SNHLY, CDR2 FYNNEI. This CDR3 region has 11 residues. The CDR3 here is CASAEYNEQFF. The CDR3 DNA follows: TGTGCCAGCGCCGAGTACAATGAGCAGTTCTTC.

The chain carries TRBV6-5 and TRBJ2-7; 9 bases line up with TRBD2. J lost 2 bases, V lost 0 bases, and 2 bases had no gene match. From germline, CDR1 is MNHEY and CDR2 SVGAGI. This CDR3 spans 15 amino acids. The CDR3 region has the DNA TGTGCCAGCAGTTACTCGGCGGGAGGGACCTACGAGCAGTACTTC. Protein product: CASSYSAGGTYEQYF.

There are a few counts of this clone. The chain has TRBV5-4 and TRBJ1-1; the D is unclear. Per germline, CDR1 SGHNT and CDR2 YYREEE (reference sequence). V was cut by 0 bases and J by 1 base, with 7 bases left in between. The CDR3 totals 14 residues. The CDR3 loop is CASSLAGRNTEAFF. CDR3 nucleotide sequence: TGTGCCAGCAGCTTGGCTGGGCGGAACACTGAAGCTTTCTTT.

The CDR3: CASSFPRLRGFYNEQFF. CDR3 nucleotides: TGTGCCAGCAGCTTCCCGCGGTTGCGGGGCTTCTACAATGAGCAGTTCTTC. The genes are TRBV11-3 and TRBJ2-1; TRBD2 might be the D (6 bases). The V and J ends lost 3 bases and 3 bases respectively, with 18 bases between them. The CDR3 runs 17 residues. CDR1 is SGHNT and CDR2 is YENEEA in the germline V gene.

The count of this clone is one. V gene TRBV9 combines with J gene TRBJ2-2; 7 bases align to TRBD1. V was clipped by 4 bases and J by 4 bases; unmatched bases: 7. This CDR3 has 15 amino acids. Germline V lookup: CDR1 SGDLS, CDR2 YYNGEE. The CDR3 sequence: CASSPLGQSTGELFF. The CDR3 DNA reads TGTGCCAGCAGCCCCCTGGGACAGTCCACCGGGGAGCTGTTTTTT.

Comment on this clone: This may stem from a read error, because a much larger clone lies one nucleotide away. The chain joins TRBV2 to TRBJ2-7, with D hard to call. Germline loops: CDR1 SNHLY, CDR2 FYNNEI. The CDR3 contains 12 residues. V was trimmed by 2 bases and J by 4 bases, leaving 6 bases between them. The CDR3 sequence: CASSEQDYEQYF. CDR3 sequence (DNA): TGTGCCAGCAGTGAACAGGATTACGAGCAGTACTTC.

This clone turned up a few times. The DNA for the CDR3 is TGTGCCAGCAGCCCAACCGGGGTTAAGGCCTACGAGCAGTACTTC. Translating it yields CASSPTGVKAYEQYF. The chain carries TRBV4-2 and TRBJ2-7; D is possibly TRBD2 (5 bases). V lost 4 bases to trimming and J lost 2 bases, with 15 bases between them. The CDR3 is 15 amino acids. The germline gives CDR1 LGHNA, CDR2 YNFKEQ.